Reported below is one T cell receptor beta chain. The antigen is unknown. The data stem from a study of a mutant IDH1 vaccine in newly diagnosed glioma. As for the study in general: Eight vaccine injections were given to patients in weeks 1, 3, 5, 7, 11, 15, 19 and 23. Treated patients, averaging roughly 44 years, were around 62% male and roughly 38% female. Beforehand, treatment had been radiotherapy, temozolomide, or both; the majority received both.

TCRdb's table, derived via immunoSEQ multiplex PCR, lists solely in-frame clones and lacks some. Altogether about 42,000 clones are present, approximately 85% being singletons, with the ten largest covering 1.7%. Trimming left V 3 bases short and J 3 bases short, with 9 bases between. CDR1 MGHDK and CDR2 SYGVNS come from the germline V gene. The CDR3 has 14 residues. Time point here: week 5, during vaccination. Every vaccination contained 300 ug of the mutant IDH1 20-mer peptide and was paired with topical imiquimod. Each of the donors came in with new WHO grade 3 or 4 astrocytomas that were IDH1-mutant and ATRX-lost.

The sequence was obtained from a man aged 40-49 years with glioma. The chain combines TRBV25-1 with TRBJ1-5, with a tentative D call TRBD1 (5 bases). The input for sequencing was PBMCs, taken from a glioma patient whose treatment included an IDH1 peptide vaccine. CDR3 sequence: CASSDWGDNQPQHF. CDR3 coding DNA: TGTGCCAGCAGTGATTGGGGGGACAATCAGCCCCAGCATTTT.